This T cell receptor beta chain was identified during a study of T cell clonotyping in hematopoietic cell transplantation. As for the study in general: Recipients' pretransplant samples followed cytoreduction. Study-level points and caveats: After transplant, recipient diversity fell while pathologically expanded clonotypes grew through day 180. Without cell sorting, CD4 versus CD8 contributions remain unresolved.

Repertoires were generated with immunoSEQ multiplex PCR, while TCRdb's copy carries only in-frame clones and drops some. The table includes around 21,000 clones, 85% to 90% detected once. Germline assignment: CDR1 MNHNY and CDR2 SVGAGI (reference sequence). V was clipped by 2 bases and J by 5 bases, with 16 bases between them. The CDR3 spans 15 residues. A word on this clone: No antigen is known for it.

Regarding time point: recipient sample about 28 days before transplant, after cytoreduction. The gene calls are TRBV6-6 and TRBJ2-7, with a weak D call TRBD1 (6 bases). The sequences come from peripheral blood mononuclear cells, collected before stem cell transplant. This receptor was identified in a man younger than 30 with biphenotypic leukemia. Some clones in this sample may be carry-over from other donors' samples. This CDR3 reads CASSYTLAGAHEQYF. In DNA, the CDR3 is TGTGCCAGCAGTTACACCCTTGCAGGGGCGCACGAGCAGTACTTC.